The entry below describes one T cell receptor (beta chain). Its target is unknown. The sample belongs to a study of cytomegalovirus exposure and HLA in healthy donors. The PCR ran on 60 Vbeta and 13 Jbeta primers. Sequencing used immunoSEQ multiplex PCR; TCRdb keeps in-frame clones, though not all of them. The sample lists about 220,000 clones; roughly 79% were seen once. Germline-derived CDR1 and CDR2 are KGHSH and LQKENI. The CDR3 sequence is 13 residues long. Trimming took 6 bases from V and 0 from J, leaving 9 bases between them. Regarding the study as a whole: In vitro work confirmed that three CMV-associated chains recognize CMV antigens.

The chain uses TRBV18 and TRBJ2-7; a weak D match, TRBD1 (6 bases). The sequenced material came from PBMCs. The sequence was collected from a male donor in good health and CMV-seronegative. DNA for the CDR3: TGTGCCAGCTCGCCGGACAGCTCCTACGAGCAGTACTTC. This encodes CASSPDSSYEQYF.